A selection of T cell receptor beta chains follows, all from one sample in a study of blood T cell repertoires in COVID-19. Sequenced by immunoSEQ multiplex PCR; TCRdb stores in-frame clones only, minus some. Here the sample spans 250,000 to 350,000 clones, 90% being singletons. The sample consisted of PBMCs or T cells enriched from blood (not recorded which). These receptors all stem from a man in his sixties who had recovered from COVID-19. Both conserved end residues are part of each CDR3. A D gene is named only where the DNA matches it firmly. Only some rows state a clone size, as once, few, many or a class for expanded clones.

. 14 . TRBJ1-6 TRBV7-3 CVSSLAGDNSPLHF TGTGTCAGCAGCCTTGCAGGGGACAATTCACCCCTCCACTTT
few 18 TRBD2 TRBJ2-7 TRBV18 CASSAEGPGTSASYEQYF TGTGCCAGCTCAGCTGAAGGACCCGGGACTAGCGCATCCTACGAGCAGTACTTC
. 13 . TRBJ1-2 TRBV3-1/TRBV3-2 CASSHVNRDGYTF TGTGCCAGCAGCCATGTAAACAGGGACGGCTACACCTTC
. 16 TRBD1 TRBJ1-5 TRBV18 CASSPRKGQGGQPQHF TGTGCCAGCTCACCACGAAAGGGACAGGGCGGTCAGCCCCAGCATTTT
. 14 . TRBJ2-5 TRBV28 CASSLAGTEETQYF TGTGCCAGCAGTTTAGCGGGGACAGAAGAGACCCAGTACTTC
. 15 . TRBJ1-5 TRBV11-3 CASSLGGESNQPQHF TGTGCCAGCAGCTTAGGGGGAGAAAGCAATCAGCCCCAGCATTTT
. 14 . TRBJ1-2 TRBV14 CASSQVSLPDGYTF TGTGCCAGCAGCCAAGTGAGTCTCCCGGATGGCTACACCTTC
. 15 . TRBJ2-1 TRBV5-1 CASSLTVVGNSEQFF TGCGCCAGCAGCTTAACGGTCGTGGGCAATAGTGAGCAGTTCTTC
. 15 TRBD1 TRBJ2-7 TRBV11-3 CASSKTGQGLYEQYF TGTGCCAGCAGCAAAACGGGACAGGGACTCTACGAGCAGTACTTC
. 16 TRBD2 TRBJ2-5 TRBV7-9 CASSFPLAVYQETQYF TGTGCCAGCAGCTTCCCCCTAGCGGTGTACCAAGAGACCCAGTACTTC
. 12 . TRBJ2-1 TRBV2 CASGDFYNEQFF TGTGCCAGCGGGGACTTTTACAATGAGCAGTTCTTC
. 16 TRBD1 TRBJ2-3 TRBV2 CASRGGQGRVPDTQYF TGTGCCAGCAGGGGCGGACAGGGGAGGGTCCCAGATACGCAGTATTTT
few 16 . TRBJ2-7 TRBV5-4 CASSFSRQALTYEQYF TGTGCCAGCAGCTTTAGTAGGCAGGCATTGACCTACGAGCAGTACTTC
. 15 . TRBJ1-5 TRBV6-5 CASKGLGYSNQPQHF TGTGCCAGCAAGGGGCTAGGATATAGCAATCAGCCCCAGCATTTT